A selection of T cell receptor beta chains follows, all from one sample in a study of T cells after yellow fever vaccination. MiXCR, applied by TCRdb to the 5' RACE reads, yields one record per CDR3 protein. The sample records 240,000 or so distinct CDR3 sequences, 6% to 7.5% being singletons. This material consisted of CD4+ T cells sorted from PBMCs, taken 15 days after the yellow fever booster vaccination. The source is a man aged 25-45 years who received the YFV17D yellow fever vaccine. The conserved cysteine and the conserved F or W are not part of the CDR3 here.

v_call	j_call	cdr3_length	cdr3_aa
TRBV20-1	TRBJ2-1	11	SAIRGVGDEQF
TRBV5-6	TRBJ2-2	17	ASSIAPYRRGVYTGELF
TRBV6-5	TRBJ2-7	11	ASSYTGFSEQY
TRBV20-1	TRBJ2-2	14	SAREGGLSLTGELF
TRBV4-2	TRBJ2-7	11	ASSQVRVSEQY
TRBV7-9	TRBJ1-1	12	ASSIVGWDSEAF
TRBV6-5	TRBJ2-2	12	ASSYQINTGELF
TRBV5-1	TRBJ1-4	11	ATGGGPGEKLF
TRBV5-1	TRBJ1-4	13	ASSGEGQRNEKLF
TRBV2	TRBJ2-5	14	ASSPVGASYGVTQY
TRBV11-2	TRBJ2-2	18	ASSPRTKTSGSFNTGELF
TRBV19	TRBJ2-1	12	ASRITGPTGEQF
TRBV5-1	TRBJ2-5	14	ASSLALTGLGETQY